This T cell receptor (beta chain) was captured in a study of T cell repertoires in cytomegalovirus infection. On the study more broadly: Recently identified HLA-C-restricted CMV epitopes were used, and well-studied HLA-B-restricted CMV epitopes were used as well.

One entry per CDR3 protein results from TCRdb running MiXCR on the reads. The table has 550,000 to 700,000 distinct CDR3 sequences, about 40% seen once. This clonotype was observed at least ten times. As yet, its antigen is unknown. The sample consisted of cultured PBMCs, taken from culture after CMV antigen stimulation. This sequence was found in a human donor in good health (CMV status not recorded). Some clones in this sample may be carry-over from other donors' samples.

The CDR3 sequence is CASSDVPTDTQYF. The CDR3 DNA is TGTGCCAGCAGCGACGTACCCACAGATACGCAGTATTTT. The genes are TRBV7-2 and TRBJ2-3, with D uncertain. Germline V gene sequence: CDR1 SGHTA, CDR2 FQGNSA. The germline V and J ends were trimmed by 5 bases and 2 bases, with 8 bases remaining between them. The CDR3 totals 13 residues.